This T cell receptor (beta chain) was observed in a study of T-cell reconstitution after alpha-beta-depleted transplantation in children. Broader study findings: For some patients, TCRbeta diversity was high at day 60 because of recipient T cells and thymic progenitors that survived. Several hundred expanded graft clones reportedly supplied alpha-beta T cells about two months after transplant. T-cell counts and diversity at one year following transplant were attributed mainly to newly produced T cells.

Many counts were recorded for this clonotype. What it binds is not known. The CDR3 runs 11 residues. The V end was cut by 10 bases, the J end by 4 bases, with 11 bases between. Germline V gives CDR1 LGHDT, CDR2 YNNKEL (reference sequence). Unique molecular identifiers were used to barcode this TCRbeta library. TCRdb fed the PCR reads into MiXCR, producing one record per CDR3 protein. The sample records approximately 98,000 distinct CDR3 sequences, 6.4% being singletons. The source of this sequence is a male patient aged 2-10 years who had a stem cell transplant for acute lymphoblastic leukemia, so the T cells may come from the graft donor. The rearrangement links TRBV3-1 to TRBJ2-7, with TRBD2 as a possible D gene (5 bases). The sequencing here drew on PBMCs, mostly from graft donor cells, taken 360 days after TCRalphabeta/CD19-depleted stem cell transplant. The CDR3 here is CATTRGYEQYF. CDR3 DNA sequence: TGTGCCACTACTCGAGGGTACGAGCAGTACTTC.